The 13 T cell receptor beta chains given below trace back to one sample, sequenced in a study of blood T cell repertoires in COVID-19 (dated by TCRdb to about 2020). The library was obtained by the immunoSEQ multiplex PCR assay. The table was pulled from immuneACCESS by TCRdb, which kept in-frame rearrangements only. Such tables lose some clones; where checked, under half of the loss comes from unresolved V genes, and the rest has no known cause. The sample table holds 450,000 to 500,000 clones, of which approximately 85% were seen once. Under 4% of the sample is taken by the ten largest. The sample comprised peripheral blood. These receptor sequences come from a human donor in a cohort sampled during active COVID-19.

The chain carries TRBV4-3 and TRBJ2-2, with TRBD2 identical over 8 bases. CDR3 length: 17 residues. V dropped 0 bases and J dropped 9; count of bases not matched to a gene: 12. CDR1 and CDR2 from the germline V gene are LGHNA and YSLEER. The DNA of the CDR3 is TGCGCCAGCAGCCAAGATCTAAGGACTAGCTATCCCAGGGAGCTGTTTTTT. Protein sequence: CASSQDLRTSYPRELFF.

The CDR3 region has the DNA TGTGCCAGCAGGACAGGGGAGGGAGGTGGCTACACCTTC. Amino acid sequence: CASRTGEGGGYTF. V is TRBV6-1 and J is TRBJ1-2; 8 bases line up with TRBD1. The V and J ends lost 6 bases and 7 bases, in that order; junction bases with no gene match: 7. The CDR3 runs to 13 residues. Per germline, CDR1 MNHNS and CDR2 SASEGT.

The V gene is TRBV18, the J gene TRBJ1-2, with 9 bases that match TRBD1. Germline values: CDR1 KGHSH, CDR2 LQKENI. CDR3 length: 16 amino acids. With 4 bases clipped from V and 4 bases from J, the junction kept 10 bases outside the gene matches. CDR3: CASSREQGANSYGYTF. CDR3 DNA sequence: TGTGCCAGCTCACGCGAACAGGGGGCTAACTCCTATGGCTACACCTTC.

CDR3 in amino acids: CASSFSRVGDQPQHF. CDR3 nucleotide sequence: TGTGCCAGCAGTTTTTCCCGGGTAGGGGATCAGCCCCAGCATTTT. The chain employs TRBV28 and TRBJ1-5; D may be TRBD1 (5 bases). Germline V lookup: CDR1 MDHEN, CDR2 SYDVKM. CDR3 length equals 15 residues. V dropped 3 bases and J dropped 5 bases, with 14 bases sitting between them.

This clone was counted between two and nine times. The V gene is TRBV9, the J gene TRBJ1-2; D not certain. CDR1 is SGDLS, CDR2 YYNGEE, per germline. This CDR3 has 15 amino acids. The V gene lost 1 base and the J gene lost 0 bases, with 10 bases spanning the gap. This CDR3 is CASSVLPNPNYGYTF. The CDR3 region has the DNA TGTGCCAGCAGCGTATTACCTAATCCTAACTATGGCTACACCTTC.

CDR3 nucleotide sequence: TGTGCCAGCAGCCCCAGTGCGGGACAGGGGATTAATGAAAAACTGTTTTTT. Translating gives CASSPSAGQGINEKLFF. The chain recombines TRBV9 with TRBJ1-4, with TRBD1 matching over 10 bases. Germline loops: CDR1 SGDLS, CDR2 YYNGEE. Unmatched junction bases numbered 10, after V lost 4 bases and J lost 4 bases. The CDR3 runs 17 residues.

The CDR3 is CASSNGLVGYNEQFF. Here the CDR3 DNA reads TGTGCCAGCAGTAATGGACTAGTCGGGTACAATGAGCAGTTCTTC. The chain carries TRBV6-2 or TRBV6-3 and TRBJ2-1, with TRBD2 identical over 7 bases. CDR3 size: 15 residues. Trimming at V came to 5 bases and at J to 4 bases, leaving 8 bases not matched to a gene. CDR1 and CDR2 from the germline V gene are MNHEY and SVGEGT.

The chain couples TRBV19 to TRBJ2-1, with a weak D call TRBD1 (6 bases). The CDR3 length is 14 residues. Trimming took off 7 bases at V and 0 bases at J, with 10 bases between the two ends. In germline, CDR1 is LNHDA, CDR2 SQIVND (reference sequence). CDR3 in amino acids: CASNQGSSYNEQFF. The CDR3 DNA is TGTGCCAGTAATCAGGGGAGCTCCTACAATGAGCAGTTCTTC.

This clone was detected a few times. The rearrangement joins TRBV2 to TRBJ1-2, with 7 bases aligning to TRBD1. Germline V gene sequence: CDR1 SNHLY, CDR2 FYNNEI. This CDR3 comprises 13 residues. The junction had 4 bases not matched to a gene; V was cut back by 3 bases and J by 6 bases. The DNA for the CDR3 is TGTGCCAGCAGTGAGGGACAGCGGCATGGCTACACCTTC. Residues: CASSEGQRHGYTF.

The chain recombines TRBV28 with TRBJ2-7; D is unclear. The V end was cut by 6 bases, the J end by 4 bases, with 22 bases between. The CDR3 covers 16 residues. Germline V gene sequence: CDR1 MDHEN, CDR2 SYDVKM. The CDR3 sequence is CASRNTGFGRPYEQYF. The CDR3 nucleotides read TGTGCCAGCAGAAACACGGGTTTTGGTCGGCCGTACGAGCAGTACTTC.

The chain joins TRBV29-1 to TRBJ1-1; 8 nucleotides line up with TRBD1. The V gene end was trimmed by 6 bases and the J gene end by 2 bases; junction bases not matched to a gene: 5. The CDR3 is made up of 13 amino acids. CDR1 and CDR2 from the germline V gene are SQVTM and ANQGSEA. The CDR3 DNA is TGCAGCGTGACCGGGACAGGAAACACTGAAGCTTTCTTT. Translation: CSVTGTGNTEAFF. Based on the CDR3 plus reference TRBV29-1 and TRBJ1-1, the full variable domain is SAVISQKPSRDICQRGTSLTIQCQVDSQVTMMFWYRQQPGQSLTLIATANQGSEATYESGFVIDKFPISRPNLTFSTLTVSNMSPEDSSIYLCSVTGTGNTEAFFGQGTRLTVV.

The rearrangement uses TRBV19 and TRBJ2-7; D not certain. The germline gives CDR1 LNHDA, CDR2 SQIVND (reference sequence). V was shortened by 3 bases and J by 5 bases, with 11 bases between the two germline ends. The CDR3 runs 13 residues. The CDR3 here is CASSMTEGHEQYF. The DNA for the CDR3 is TGTGCCAGTAGTATGACTGAAGGCCACGAGCAGTACTTC.

The V gene is TRBV5-1, the J gene TRBJ2-1; 8 nucleotides line up with TRBD2. There are 16 residues in the CDR3. Unmatched junction bases numbered 10, after V lost 0 bases and J lost 8 bases. CDR1 SGHRS and CDR2 YFSETQ come from the germline V gene. CDR3 in DNA: TGCGCCAGCAGCTTGGCCGGACACCCCGGGGGGGATGAGCAGTTCTTC. It is translated as CASSLAGHPGGDEQFF. Looking up the rest from reference TRBV5-1 and TRBJ2-1 gives the full variable domain: KAGVTQTPRYLIKTRGQQVTLSCSPISGHRSVSWYQQTPGQGLQFLFEYFSETQRNKGNFPGRFSGRQFSNSRSEMNVSTLELGDSALYLCASSLAGHPGGDEQFFGPGTRLTVL.